Included here is one T cell receptor (beta chain) sequence, with context. The antigen remains unidentified. The data were obtained in a study of shared clonotypes between healthy human individuals. Here immunoSEQ multiplex PCR was the method, and the copy in TCRdb shows in-frame clones only, minus some. The sample yields approximately 2.4 million clones, around 95% seen once. Researchers partitioned CD4+ cells into CD45RA+ naive and CD45RA-negative memory subsets. The CDR3 is 20 residues long. Trimming removed 5 bases at V and 7 bases at J, with 30 bases between. Per germline, CDR1 LNHNV and CDR2 YYDKDF (reference sequence). Study findings and constraints: In general, naive subsets displayed greater estimated richness than memory subsets did. Several donors showed sharing of around 5% of naive CD4 clonotypes.

Sample: naive CD4+ T cells sorted from blood. Regarding subset: CD45RA+ positively selected. The V and J genes are TRBV15 and TRBJ1-6, with a possible D match to TRBD1 (5 bases). This clonotype was obtained from a young man in good health. The CDR3, as DNA: TGTGCCACCAGCCGCGGCAGCCACAGGTTGGTGGGCCCGTTCAATTCACCCCTCCACTTT. Translation gives CATSRGSHRLVGPFNSPLHF.